A selection of T cell receptor beta chains follows, all from one sample in a study of tumor-infiltrating lymphocytes in oesophageal squamous cell carcinoma. TCRdb reanalysed the PCR reads using MiXCR and keeps one entry per CDR3 protein. The repertoire holds tens of thousands of distinct CDR3 sequences, with around 39% as singletons. Sequenced sample: esophageal tumor tissue. Source of these receptors: a male donor with esophageal squamous cell carcinoma. Both conserved end residues are part of each CDR3. D genes are given only for firm matches. The size of a clone is reported for some rows only, either as once, few or many, or as a class for expanded clones.

j_gene | d_gene | abundance | v_gene | CDR3aa | CDR3nt
TRBJ1-5 | - | many | TRBV27 | CASSLFRAQPQHF | TGTGCCAGCAGTTTATTCCGGGCTCAGCCCCAGCATTTT
TRBJ1-1 | - | many | TRBV19 | CASSIRGFTEAFF | TGTGCCAGTAGTATACGGGGGTTCACTGAAGCTTTCTTT
TRBJ2-1 | - | many | TRBV13 | CASSLGQGPFF | TGTGCCAGCAGCTTAGGGCAGGGCCCGTTCTTC
TRBJ1-5 | - | once | TRBV18 | CASSPDGNQPQHF | TGTGCCAGCTCACCAGACGGGAATCAGCCCCAGCATTTT
TRBJ2-7 | - | few | TRBV20-1 | CSARDPLSYEQYF | TGCAGTGCTAGAGACCCCCTCTCCTACGAGCAGTACTTC
TRBJ2-1 | - | many | TRBV15 | CATSRDLGDSYNEQFF | TGTGCCACCAGCAGAGATCTCGGAGACAGCTACAATGAGCAGTTCTTC
TRBJ2-7 | - | once | TRBV12-3/TRBV12-4 | CASSERLVSGYEQYF | TGTGCCAGCAGTGAGAGACTAGTAAGTGGCTACGAGCAGTACTTC
TRBJ2-1 | - | - | TRBV7-8 | CASSLGTLSYNEQFF | TGTGCCAGCAGCTTAGGGACTCTCTCCTACAATGAGCAGTTCTTC
TRBJ2-3 | TRBD2 | - | TRBV7-2 | CASSPNYTGRTLPDTQYF | TGTGCCAGCAGCCCCAACTACACCGGGAGGACCCTCCCAGATACGCAGTATTTT
TRBJ1-3 | TRBD1 | - | TRBV12-3/TRBV12-4 | CASRLRQGISGNTIYF | TGTGCCAGCAGGCTTAGACAGGGAATCTCTGGAAACACCATATATTTT
TRBJ2-7 | TRBD1 | many | TRBV5-4 | CASSRGQGVYEQYF | TGCGCCAGCAGCAGGGGACAGGGTGTCTACGAGCAGTACTTC
TRBJ1-1 | - | - | TRBV7-5 | CISVPEALTGAEAFF | -
TRBJ1-1 | - | medium-sized | TRBV7-2 | CASSISGTSNTEAFF | TGTGCCAGCAGCATTAGTGGGACATCTAACACTGAAGCTTTCTTT
TRBJ2-5 | - | few | TRBV12-3/TRBV12-4 | CASSLGLQETQYF | TGTGCCAGCAGTTTAGGACTTCAAGAGACCCAGTACTTC
TRBJ1-2 | - | - | TRBV7-2 | CASSLFQGPSYGYTF | TGTGCCAGCAGCTTATTCCAGGGTCCGAGCTATGGCTACACCTTC
TRBJ2-5 | TRBD2 | - | TRBV4-1 | CASSLSGAVQETQYF | TGCGCCAGCAGCCTTAGCGGGGCGGTACAAGAGACCCAGTACTTC
TRBJ2-7 | - | many | TRBV7-9 | CASQSAFGSYEQYF | TGTGCCAGCCAATCCGCATTTGGGTCCTACGAGCAGTACTTC
TRBJ2-5 | TRBD1 | - | TRBV11-3 | CASSASVGQGAETQYF | TGTGCCAGCAGCGCCTCCGTGGGACAGGGGGCGGAGACCCAGTACTTC
TRBJ2-7 | - | few | TRBV4-2 | CASSQESGPTGAEQYF | TGTGCCAGCAGCCAAGAATCTGGCCCTACCGGAGCCGAGCAGTACTTC
TRBJ1-1 | - | few | TRBV20-1 | CSASAQGEAFF | TGCAGTGCTAGTGCACAGGGTGAAGCTTTCTTT
TRBJ1-2 | TRBD1 | - | TRBV27 | CASSLGGQGGYGYTF | TGTGCCAGCAGTTTAGGGGGCCAGGGGGGCTATGGCTACACCTTC
TRBJ2-1 | - | many | TRBV12-3/TRBV12-4 | CASSYIRDEQFF | TGTGCCAGCAGTTACATCCGCGATGAGCAGTTCTTC
TRBJ2-1 | TRBD2 | many | TRBV6-1 | CASRLAGYNEQFF | TGTGCCAGCAGACTAGCGGGCTACAATGAGCAGTTCTTC
TRBJ1-2 | - | - | TRBV7-9 | CASSLSGSGVLYGYTF | TGTGCCAGCAGCTTATCGGGATCAGGCGTGCTCTATGGCTACACCTTC
TRBJ2-1 | TRBD2 | many | TRBV2 | CASRERDESYNEQFF | TGTGCCAGCAGGGAGCGGGATGAATCCTACAATGAGCAGTTCTTC
TRBJ2-3 | - | - | TRBV20-1 | CSVKGTSLDTQYF | TGCAGTGTTAAGGGAACTAGCCTAGATACGCAGTATTTT
TRBJ2-5 | - | many | TRBV7-8 | CASSFGQFQETQYF | TGTGCCAGCAGCTTTGGACAGTTCCAAGAGACCCAGTACTTC
TRBJ2-1 | - | many | TRBV6-1 | CASSRTPKREQFF | TGTGCCAGCAGTCGGACCCCTAAGCGGGAGCAGTTCTTC
TRBJ2-7 | - | many | TRBV28 | CASSQAGSIYEQYF | TGTGCCAGCAGTCAGGCCGGCAGCATCTACGAGCAGTACTTC
TRBJ2-5 | - | - | TRBV9 | CASSVSGDEQYF | TGTGCCAGCAGCGTATCAGGGGATGAGCAGTACTTC
TRBJ2-4 | TRBD2 | - | TRBV6-5 | CASSYPSGGLYF | TGTGCCAGCAGTTACCCCAGCGGGGGGCTGTACTTC
TRBJ2-5 | - | - | TRBV7-2 | CASSVQGQETQYF | TGTGCCAGCAGCGTTCAGGGTCAAGAGACCCAGTACTTC
TRBJ1-1 | - | - | TRBV11-3 | CASSLGERTEAFF | TGTGCCAGCAGCTTAGGGGAGAGAACTGAAGCTTTCTTT
TRBJ2-1 | - | many | TRBV28 | CASSYQIAEDNEQFF | TGTGCCAGCAGTTACCAAATAGCGGAAGACAATGAGCAGTTCTTC
TRBJ2-6 | - | - | TRBV6-8 | CASSTATSGANVLTF | TGTGCCAGCAGTACGGCAACATCTGGGGCCAACGTCCTGACTTTC
TRBJ2-1 | TRBD1 | - | TRBV6-1 | CASTTQGEYNEQFF | TGTGCCAGCACCACCCAGGGGGAATACAATGAGCAGTTCTTC
TRBJ1-5 | - | medium-sized | TRBV10-3 | CATEDGTQPQHF | TGTGCCACGGAAGACGGTACTCAGCCCCAGCATTTT
TRBJ2-7 | TRBD2 | - | TRBV20-1 | CSAPEGGSSYEQYF | TGCAGTGCCCCAGAGGGCGGGAGCTCCTACGAGCAGTACTTC
TRBJ2-5 | - | many | TRBV6-1 | CASSGRAVQETQYF | TGTGCCAGCAGTGGAAGGGCGGTCCAAGAGACCCAGTACTTC
TRBJ1-6 | - | many | TRBV4-3 | CASSQDRNPNSPLHF | TGCGCCAGCAGCCAAGATAGAAACCCTAATTCACCCCTCCACTTT